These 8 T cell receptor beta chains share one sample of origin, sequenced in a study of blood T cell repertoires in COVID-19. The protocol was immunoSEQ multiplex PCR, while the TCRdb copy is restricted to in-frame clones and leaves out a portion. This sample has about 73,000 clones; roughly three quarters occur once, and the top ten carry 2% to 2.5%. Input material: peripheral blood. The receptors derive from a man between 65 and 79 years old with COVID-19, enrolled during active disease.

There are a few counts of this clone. CDR3 sequence: CASSIPDRRYGYTF. Here the CDR3 DNA reads TGTGCCAGTAGTATCCCGGACAGGCGGTATGGCTACACCTTC. The V and J genes are TRBV19 and TRBJ1-2; 7 nucleotides line up with TRBD1. From germline, CDR1 is LNHDA and CDR2 SQIVND (reference sequence). The CDR3 spans 14 residues. V trimming: 3 bases; J trimming: 5 bases; junction bases outside the gene matches: 6.

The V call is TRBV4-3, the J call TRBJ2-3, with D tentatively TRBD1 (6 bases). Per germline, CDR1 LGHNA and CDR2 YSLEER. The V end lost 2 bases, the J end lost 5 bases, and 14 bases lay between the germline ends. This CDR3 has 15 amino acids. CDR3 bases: TGCGCCAGCAGCCAAAACAGGGATTACCTAGATACGCAGTATTTT. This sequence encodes CASSQNRDYLDTQYF.

The CDR3 DNA is TGTGCCAGCAGTTTGAATTTAGTGGTTGAGCAGTTCTTC. This sequence encodes CASSLNLVVEQFF. V and J are TRBV28 and TRBJ2-1; D is unresolved. The CDR3 consists of 13 residues. Germline V lookup: CDR1 MDHEN, CDR2 SYDVKM. Trimming stripped 3 bases from V and 9 bases from J, with 12 bases between.

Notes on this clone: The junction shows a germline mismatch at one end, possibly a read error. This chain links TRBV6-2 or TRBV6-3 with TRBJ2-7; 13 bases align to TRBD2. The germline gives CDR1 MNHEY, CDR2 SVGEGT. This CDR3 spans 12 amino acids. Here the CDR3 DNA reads TGTGCCAGCAGTAACCGACTAGCGGGAGGCCTCTTC. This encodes CASSNRLAGGLF.

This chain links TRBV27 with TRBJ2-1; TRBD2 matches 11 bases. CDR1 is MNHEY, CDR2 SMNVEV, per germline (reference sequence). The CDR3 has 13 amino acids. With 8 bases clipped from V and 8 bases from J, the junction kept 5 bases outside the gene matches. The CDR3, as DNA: TGTGCCAGCGGGAGACTAGCGGGATATGAGCAGTTCTTC. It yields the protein CASGRLAGYEQFF.

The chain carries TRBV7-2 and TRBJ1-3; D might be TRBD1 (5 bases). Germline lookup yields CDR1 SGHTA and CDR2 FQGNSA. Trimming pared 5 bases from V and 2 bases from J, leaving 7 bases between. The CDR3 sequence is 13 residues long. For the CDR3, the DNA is TGTGCCAGCAGCACAGGTGCTGGAAACACCATATATTTT. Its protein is CASSTGAGNTIYF.

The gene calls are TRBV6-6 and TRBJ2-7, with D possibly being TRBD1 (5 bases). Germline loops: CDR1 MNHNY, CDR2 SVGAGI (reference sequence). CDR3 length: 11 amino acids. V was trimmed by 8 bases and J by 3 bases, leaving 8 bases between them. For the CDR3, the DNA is TGTGCCAGCCAGGGTGGCTACGAGCAGTACTTC. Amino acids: CASQGGYEQYF.

The CDR3 DNA sequence: TGCGCCAGCAGCCGAAGTTTTAGCGGGAGTGTGAACACCGGGGAGCTGTTTTTT. Translating gives CASSRSFSGSVNTGELFF. The rearrangement links TRBV4-1 to TRBJ2-2, with TRBD2 matching over 9 bases. Trimming at V came to 4 bases and at J to 1 base, leaving 10 bases not matched to a gene. Germline CDR1 is MGHRA and CDR2 is YSYEKL. The CDR3 runs to 18 residues.